The next 20 T cell receptor beta chains were all read from a single sample in a study of response to subunit inactivated influenza vaccine. TCRdb re-called the RT-PCR reads through MiXCR, storing one row per CDR3 protein. The data show hundreds of thousands of distinct CDR3 sequences, about 15% seen once. The starting material was PBMCs from blood, obtained 11 to 12 days after vaccination. Receptors were obtained from a man aged 50-59 years who received an inactivated influenza vaccine.

This clonotype came up many times. CDR3 residues: CASSPSRTSVPPPGANVLTF. The CDR3 bases are TGTGCCAGCAGCCCCTCTCGGACTAGCGTCCCACCCCCCGGGGCCAACGTCCTGACTTTC. V gene TRBV12-3 or TRBV12-4 combines with J gene TRBJ2-6, with 9 nucleotides matching TRBD2. With 6 bases clipped from V and 4 bases from J, the junction kept 19 bases outside the gene matches. The length of the CDR3 is 20 residues.

This chain connects TRBV6-1 to TRBJ1-2; maybe TRBD1 (6 bases). Looked up from germline, CDR1 is MNHNS and CDR2 is SASEGT. V was clipped by 3 bases and J by 4 bases, with 9 bases between them. The CDR3 totals 13 residues. For the CDR3, the DNA is TGTGCCAGCAGTGAGACAGGACGCTATGGCTACACCTTC. Translating it yields CASSETGRYGYTF.

A few counts support this clonotype. The rearrangement links TRBV7-2 to TRBJ2-7, with 7 bases fitting TRBD1. Germline CDR1 reads SGHTA; CDR2 reads FQGNSA. Trimming took 7 bases from V and 0 from J; bases not matched to a gene: 6. CDR3 size: 14 residues. The CDR3 nucleotides are TGTGCCAGCACCAAGACAGGGAGCTCCTACGAGCAGTACTTC. Translation: CASTKTGSSYEQYF.

This clonotype was detected a few times. This chain links TRBV5-1 with TRBJ2-7; 11 bases fit TRBD1. J gave up 2 bases and V 0 bases, and 7 bases lay outside the gene matches. Germline V CDR1 and CDR2: SGHRS, YFSETQ. The CDR3 has 17 residues. This CDR3 reads CASSLAPGQGVPYEQYF. DNA for the CDR3: TGCGCCAGCAGCTTGGCCCCGGGACAGGGGGTGCCCTACGAGCAGTACTTC.

The gene calls are TRBV20-1 and TRBJ1-5; D gene unclear. The CDR3 consists of 13 residues. Germline assignment: CDR1 DFQATT and CDR2 SNEGSKA (reference sequence). V lost 0 bases and J 9 bases, leaving 12 bases between the germline ends. The chain's CDR3 is CSARDPSDGPQHF. CDR3 nucleotide sequence: TGCAGTGCTAGAGATCCGAGCGACGGGCCCCAGCATTTT.

In this sample, this clonotype turned up a few times. CDR3 amino acids: CSVRTSGRGYEQYF. The CDR3 bases are TGCAGCGTCAGGACTAGCGGGAGGGGCTACGAGCAGTACTTC. J is TRBJ2-7 and V is TRBV29-1, with 15 positions matching TRBD2. Germline lookup yields CDR1 SQVTM and CDR2 ANQGSEA. Trimming took 6 bases from V and 3 from J; bases not matched to a gene: 3. The CDR3 covers 14 residues.

The chain combines TRBV7-9 with TRBJ1-2; TRBD1 agrees at 8 bases. This CDR3 is built from 14 residues. Looked up from germline, CDR1 is SEHNR and CDR2 is FQNEAQ (reference sequence). V lost 3 bases, J lost 6 bases, and 6 bases stayed unmatched. DNA for the CDR3: TGTGCCAGCAGCTTTGCAGGGGGCCGGGATGGCTACACCTTC. Its protein is CASSFAGGRDGYTF. Combining the CDR3 with reference TRBV7-9 and TRBJ1-2 gives the whole variable domain DTGVSQNPRHKITKRGQNVTFRCDPISEHNRLYWYRQTLGQGPEFLTYFQNEAQLEKSRLLSDRFSAERPKGSFSTLEIQRTEQGDSAMYLCASSFAGGRDGYTFGSGTRLTVV.

This clonotype appeared a few times. J is TRBJ2-3 and V is TRBV10-3; the match to TRBD1 covers 10 bases. Germline V gene lookup returns CDR1 ENHRY and CDR2 SYGVKD. CDR3 length: 14 residues. Unmatched junction bases numbered 0, after V lost 2 bases and J lost 4 bases. The DNA of the CDR3 is TGTGCCATCAGTGAGGGGACAGGGGCAGATACGCAGTATTTT. Amino acid sequence: CAISEGTGADTQYF.

This CDR3 reads CASSWGTGLEQFF. CDR3 sequence (DNA): TGCGCCAGCAGCTGGGGGACAGGGCTTGAGCAGTTCTTC. The chain joins TRBV5-1 to TRBJ2-1; 9 bases fit TRBD1. The CDR3 spans 13 residues. Germline values: CDR1 SGHRS, CDR2 YFSETQ. With V trimmed by 3 bases and J by 9 bases, 4 bases remained unmatched.

This clonotype was recorded many times. The V gene is TRBV12-3 or TRBV12-4, the J gene TRBJ2-7; no clear D. The CDR3 loop spans 16 amino acids. The V end lost 3 bases, the J end lost 4 bases, and 19 bases lay between the germline ends. The CDR3 region is CASSLSVTHEIYEQYF. CDR3 nucleotide sequence: TGTGCCAGCAGTTTGTCAGTAACCCACGAAATATACGAGCAGTACTTC.

The chain has TRBV6-4 and TRBJ1-5; no clear D. CDR1 and CDR2 (germline): MRHNA, SNTAGT. This CDR3 contains 19 residues. Trimming removed 2 bases from V and 11 bases from J, with 31 bases in between. This CDR3 is CASSDPDNDHPKGGRSQHF. For the CDR3, the DNA is TGTGCCAGCAGTGACCCTGACAACGACCACCCCAAGGGAGGACGGTCCCAGCATTTT.

Only a few counts were recorded for this clonotype. The rearrangement links TRBV30 to TRBJ1-5, with TRBD1 identical over 9 bases. Looked up from germline, CDR1 is GTSNPN and CDR2 is SVGIG (reference sequence). Unmatched junction bases numbered 7, after V lost 6 bases and J lost 7 bases. The CDR3 extends over 13 amino acids. The CDR3 is CACSGTGRQPQHF. CDR3 in DNA: TGTGCCTGCTCCGGGACAGGGAGACAGCCCCAGCATTTT.

This clonotype was seen a few times. The J gene is TRBJ2-2, the V gene TRBV4-3; the D is unclear. This CDR3 has 14 amino acids. Germline-derived CDR1 and CDR2 are LGHNA and YSLEER. Trimming pared 5 bases from V and 3 bases from J, leaving 10 bases between. The CDR3 nucleotides read TGCGCCAGCAGCGCCCACGCGGACACCGGGGAGCTGTTTTTT. It translates to CASSAHADTGELFF.

This clonotype was seen more than once but under ten times. The V and J genes are TRBV5-4 and TRBJ2-7; D is tentatively TRBD1 or TRBD2 (5 bases each). The CDR3 spans 15 residues. Germline lookup yields CDR1 SGHNT and CDR2 YYREEE (reference sequence). V lost 0 bases and J 0 bases, leaving 10 bases between the germline ends. The CDR3 bases are TGTGCCAGCAGCTTGGCGGGGCTACCCTCCTACGAGCAGTACTTC. Translating gives CASSLAGLPSYEQYF.

The chain uses TRBV5-1 and TRBJ1-5, with TRBD1 matching over 12 bases. Germline V lookup: CDR1 SGHRS, CDR2 YFSETQ. The CDR3 covers 17 residues. J was trimmed by 6 bases and V by 4 bases; bases with no gene match: 11. The chain's CDR3 is CASSPGTGGRRTQPQHF. Here the CDR3 DNA reads TGCGCCAGCAGCCCAGGGACAGGGGGCAGGAGGACTCAGCCCCAGCATTTT.

This clonotype was detected ten times or more. The chain carries TRBV24-1 and TRBJ1-2; D unresolved. Germline CDR1 KGHDR, CDR2 SFDVKD. CDR3 size: 14 residues. V lost 3 bases, J lost 5 bases, and 12 bases lay in between. CDR3 nucleotide sequence: TGTGCCACCAGTGATCCTCACTCCCGTTATGGCTACACCTTC. Its translation is CATSDPHSRYGYTF.

J is TRBJ2-1 and V is TRBV20-1; TRBD2 agrees at 11 bases. This CDR3 region has 18 residues. V was clipped by 1 base and J by 1 base; unmatched bases: 9. Germline V CDR1 and CDR2: DFQATT, SNEGSKA (reference sequence). CDR3 coding DNA: TGCAGTGCTAGAGGTGGGACTAGCGGAGCATGGTCCTACAATGAGCAGTTCTTC. Protein: CSARGGTSGAWSYNEQFF.

The chain has TRBV28 and TRBJ2-7; D is undetermined. Germline V gene data show CDR1 as MDHEN and CDR2 as SYDVKM. This CDR3 has 14 amino acids. Trimming took 8 bases from V and 3 from J, leaving 17 bases between them. The CDR3 sequence: CASGRAAKRYEQYF. For the CDR3, the DNA is TGTGCCAGCGGTCGGGCCGCTAAACGCTACGAGCAGTACTTC.

The chain joins TRBV3-1 to TRBJ1-6; 9 bases map to TRBD1. Trimming cost V 4 bases and J 8 bases; bases outside gene matches: 15. Germline CDR1 is LGHDT and CDR2 is YNNKEL (reference sequence). The CDR3 covers 18 residues. The CDR3 DNA is TGTGCCAGCAGCCCCGGGACAGGGAGTAGTGTGGGTGATTCACCCCTCCACTTT. Amino acids: CASSPGTGSSVGDSPLHF.

Note on this clonotype: The final CDR3 position lacks the conserved phenylalanine or tryptophan, pointing to a likely read error. This chain links TRBV7-8 with TRBJ2-5, with TRBD1 matching 11 bases. Germline-derived CDR1 and CDR2 are SGHVS and FQNEAQ. This CDR3 has 18 residues. Trimming removed 5 bases from V and 5 bases from J; junction bases left unmatched: 16. The CDR3 nucleotides are TGTGCCAGCAGCATCACCGGGACAGGGGGTTTTTTTGGGGAGACCCAGTACTGC. Encoded protein: CASSITGTGGFFGETQYC.